A selection of T cell receptor beta chains follows, all from one sample in a study of regulatory T cells. Profiled with immunoSEQ multiplex PCR; TCRdb holds only in-frame clones, not every one. Among nearly 30,000 clones, less than 95% were seen once, and the ten largest hold less than 2%. Sequencing was carried out using conventional CD4+ T cells sorted from blood. These receptors were collected from a person aged 18 to 35 with CD3G deficiency. Each CDR3 is given with its conserved first and last residue. The D gene is left open where the match is weak. Size tells how often a clone was seen (once, few, many) or the class of an expanded clone, and some rows leave it out.

V gene,CDR3 length,clone size,J gene,D gene,CDR3 protein,CDR3 DNA
TRBV28,15,.,TRBJ2-1,.,CASSPYSGMSNEQFF,TGTGCCAGCAGTCCCTACTCCGGAATGAGCAATGAGCAGTTCTTC
TRBV9,17,once,TRBJ2-3,TRBD2,CASSVGALAVNTDTQYF,TGTGCCAGCAGCGTAGGGGCACTAGCGGTAAACACAGATACGCAGTATTTT
TRBV19,16,.,TRBJ2-5,TRBD2,CASRTSGAMYQETQYF,TGTGCCAGTAGGACTAGCGGGGCAATGTACCAAGAGACCCAGTACTTC
TRBV19,12,.,TRBJ2-4,.,CASKGVLNIQYF,TGTGCCAGTAAGGGGGTATTAAACATTCAGTACTTC
TRBV10-3,16,.,TRBJ2-2,.,CAISEAILGNTGELFF,TGTGCCATCAGTGAGGCGATATTGGGGAACACCGGGGAGCTGTTTTTT
TRBV29-1,17,.,TRBJ2-5,TRBD2,CSCGRTSERGDQETQYF,TGCAGCTGTGGCCGGACTAGCGAACGAGGAGACCAAGAGACCCAGTACTTC
TRBV30,13,.,TRBJ1-2,.,CAWSVDRYSGYTF,TGTGCCTGGAGTGTCGACCGCTATAGTGGCTACACCTTC
TRBV5-1,15,.,TRBJ2-3,TRBD2,CASSPGLAGFVTQYF,TGCGCCAGCAGCCCCGGACTAGCGGGATTCGTTACGCAGTATTTT
TRBV5-1,14,.,TRBJ1-4,TRBD1,CASSTGQGDEKLFF,TGCGCCAGCAGCACTGGACAGGGAGATGAAAAACTGTTTTTT
TRBV6-6,12,.,TRBJ1-6,.,CASSRGGSPLHF,TGTGCCAGCAGCCGGGGGGGGTCACCCCTCCACTTT
TRBV19,15,once,TRBJ2-1,.,CASSAATQGDNEQFF,TGTGCCAGTAGTGCAGCAACGCAAGGGGACAATGAGCAGTTCTTC
TRBV13,16,.,TRBJ2-3,TRBD2,CASSLYLGGSTDTQYF,TGTGCCAGCAGTCTTTATCTGGGGGGGTCCACAGATACGCAGTATTTT
TRBV9,14,.,TRBJ2-6,.,CASSSSSGANVLTF,TGTGCCAGCAGCTCCTCCTCTGGGGCCAACGTCCTGACTTTC
TRBV6-6,16,.,TRBJ1-3,.,CASSYSGRGTGNTIYF,TGTGCCAGCAGTTACTCGGGTCGGGGAACTGGAAACACCATATATTTT
TRBV10-2,15,once,TRBJ1-6,.,CASSEGSGLSSPLHF,TGCGCCAGCAGTGAGGGCAGTGGGTTGAGTTCACCCCTCCACTTT
TRBV19,17,.,TRBJ1-2,TRBD1,CASSISWTGGTIRGYTF,TGTGCCAGTAGTATAAGTTGGACAGGGGGAACCATCCGTGGCTACACCTTC
TRBV7-9,14,.,TRBJ2-3,.,CASSFGTLSDTQYF,TGTGCCAGCAGCTTCGGGACTTTATCGGATACGCAGTATTTT
TRBV28,15,.,TRBJ2-1,.,CASSSQSEGLNEQFF,TGTGCCAGCAGTTCCCAATCCGAAGGATTAAATGAGCAGTTCTTC
TRBV6-1,14,once,TRBJ1-1,TRBD1,CASSFTGEGTEAFF,TGTGCCAGCAGTTTTACAGGGGAGGGCACTGAAGCTTTCTTT
TRBV19,14,few,TRBJ2-2,.,CASRLQRNTGELFF,TGTGCCAGTAGGTTACAGCGGAACACCGGGGAGCTGTTTTTT
TRBV7-8,12,.,TRBJ2-5,.,CASSWNGETQYF,TGTGCCAGCAGCTGGAATGGGGAGACCCAGTACTTC
TRBV5-1,13,once,TRBJ2-3,.,CASSLKGSDTQYF,TGCGCCAGCAGCTTGAAAGGATCAGATACGCAGTATTTT
TRBV11-2,13,.,TRBJ2-1,TRBD1,CASSLVLRDRQFF,TGTGCCAGCAGCTTAGTTCTCCGGGACAGGCAGTTCTTC
TRBV11-2,12,.,TRBJ1-1,.,CASSLGGPEAFF,TGTGCCAGCAGCTTGGGCGGACCTGAAGCTTTCTTT
TRBV6-1,14,once,TRBJ2-1,TRBD2,CASSPKLAGVAVFF,TGTGCCAGCAGTCCTAAACTAGCGGGGGTAGCCGTGTTCTTC
TRBV2,12,.,TRBJ2-1,.,CASSVGPLEQFF,TGTGCCAGCAGTGTAGGGCCGCTGGAACAGTTCTTC
TRBV13,20,.,TRBJ2-3,TRBD2,CASSLRGSGLAGGSTDTQYF,TGTGCCAGCAGCTTAAGGGGAAGTGGGCTAGCGGGGGGGTCCACAGATACGCAGTATTTT